This section outlines one TCR beta chain sequence together with its context. Its antigen remains unidentified. These data are taken from a study of cytomegalovirus exposure and HLA in healthy donors (dated by TCRdb to 2016 to 2017). Concerning the study at large: An earlier analysis of roughly 610 of the donors reported 276 Gb of sequence data and 117 million unique TCR beta sequences obtained from about 179 million T cells. About 300 gigabases of sequencing data and around 87 million unique TCR sequences were included in an early release covering over 600 HLA-typed donors. The genetic ancestry cluster associated with self-reported Caucasian donors included around four fifths of the roughly 400 genotyped donors. The aim of the study was to test whether cataloging public T cell receptors could identify signatures of past pathogen exposure. Using immunosequencing, the study profiled T cell repertoires from some 670 subjects and related those repertoires to cytomegalovirus serostatus. Besides the first cohort of around 670 subjects, a separate validation cohort made up of over a hundred different subjects was used. The study combined high-throughput TCR immunosequencing, statistical association of individual TCRs with disease status, and machine learning to predict cytomegalovirus infection status. In a later analysis, previously published TCR beta repertoires from several hundred donors were re-analyzed and high-resolution HLA genotyping was added so that TCR occurrence patterns could be studied. The later analysis used no new phenotypic data to find candidate immune exposures, relying instead on TCR beta sequences and their occurrence across donors. To decide whether each TCR beta V gene segment behaved as functional or pseudogenic, an earlier analysis of approximately 600 of the donors relied on high-throughput TCR beta sequencing. Donor age, sex, ethnicity and CMV serostatus were compiled together with the repertoire data. A later genetic analysis used genome-wide SNP genotypes for about 65% of the roughly 670 donors, treating that subset as a discovery cohort. All discovery cohort repertoires had been generated using a single sequencing platform. Both class I and class II loci were covered by HLA typing, at four-digit resolution. Typing coverage varied by locus: about 629-640 donors for A, B, C, DRB1 and DQB1; approximately 560 for DQA1; over 600 for DPA1; 400 to 480 for DPB1. Four to six DR-DQ haplotypes were handled as single units for association and clustering, since linkage in the cohort was strong. Across under 500 genotyped donors of the cohort, an average of approximately 220,000 unique TCR beta nucleotide sequences per donor were sequenced, and roughly a sixth of those sequences were non-productive. Overall results and qualifications from the work: In vitro tests confirmed that a few of the cytomegalovirus-associated TCR beta chains recognize cytomegalovirus antigens. According to a later analysis, parvovirus B19, influenza, CMV and Epstein-Barr virus appeared linked to several top co-occurrence clusters. Correlated functional status among segregating V segments might be attributable to linkage disequilibrium, but an unknown experimental factor could not be ruled out. Most CMV-associated TCR beta chains appeared to be HLA-restricted in a later analysis, and the HLA associations seemed to be driven largely by CMV exposure. The presence/absence analyses assumed that sequencing depth was roughly uniform across donors, and that assumption may not be true. The classifier was reported to diagnose cytomegalovirus status with high specificity and sensitivity in both the original cohort and the validation cohort. It was suggested by the authors that the approach could potentially be generalized to other disease states and immunological phenotypes. A cluster of highly shared sequence variants was judged likely to represent a technical artifact of the sequencing pipeline. Compared with the approximately 720-donor mean, donors in an Asian-associated ancestry cluster had fewer N-insertions in productive TCRs, according to a later genetic analysis. A later analysis found that HLA-associated TCR beta chains were more clonally expanded and had lower generation probabilities than equally common non-associated chains. Assigning TCR associations to individual alleles was difficult when HLA alleles, especially DR and DQ, strongly co-occurred. The study gave a list of about 160 TCR beta chains associated with cytomegalovirus. Most TCR sequences were observed very rarely across donors, whereas some public TCRs were present in many individuals. A further reported finding was that TCR beta sequences accurately predicted the HLA-A and HLA-B alleles for most subjects in the first cohort. In a later analysis, about 17,000 TCR beta sequences were associated with specific HLA alleles at a false discovery rate of 0.05. Some 15 rarely observed V segments, including chromosome 9 orphons, were excluded from the earlier analysis of approximately 500 of the donors because counts were too low. HLA typing was unavailable for some donors at each locus, so association tests used only the typed subset. According to a later analysis, TCR association rates differed among HLA loci, with DRB1 alleles showing the most associated TCRs and HLA-C alleles showing the fewest. Only TCR beta chains were sequenced in this cohort, and the absence of alpha or paired-chain data limited detectable features. Immune exposure information for the cohort was limited to CMV serostatus. An earlier analysis of 587 of the donors showed that most TCR beta V segments appeared in productive rearrangements either about 90% or about 30% of the time, which broadly matched IMGT annotations. Some IMGT-functional V segments, including TRBV6-2 and TRBV6-3, could not be distinguished by the 87-base-pair reads and were therefore excluded. An association between a missense DCLRE1C variant and V-gene and J-gene trimming of TCR beta chains was found in a later genetic analysis and replicated in an independent cohort.

The junction carries 19 bases between V and J, which are trimmed by 4 bases and 5 bases respectively. From the germline V gene, CDR1 is SGHRS and CDR2 is YFSETQ. There are 16 amino acids in the CDR3, from cysteine to phenylalanine inclusive. Of all the DNA, just the CDR3 is kept, 48 bases in frame from base 1. Libraries came from the immunoSEQ multiplex PCR assay. The multiplex PCR relied on a mix of 60 forward primers for TCR Vbeta segments and 13 reverse primers for TCR Jbeta segments. The CDR3 region of rearranged TCR beta genes was amplified from genomic DNA by a multiplex PCR assay. Amplified TCR beta libraries were sequenced as 87-base-pair reads on the Illumina HiSeq System. The study's own analysis went as follows. A later analysis tallied roughly 76 million unique TCR beta chains across the 666 repertoires, and about 10 million of those chains were shared by two or more donors. A nearest-neighbor algorithm error-corrected the raw reads and collapsed the reads into unique sequences, merging closely related sequences to remove PCR and sequencing errors. CDR3 sequences were aligned to IMGT reference sequences to assign V, D and J gene segments. Each retained sequence needed at least a six-nucleotide match to both a V gene segment and a J gene segment. A rearrangement was called productive if the CDR3 had no stop codons and remained in frame with V and J, and every other rearrangement was called non-productive. CDR3 was defined by IMGT convention, running from the second conserved V-encoded cysteine to the conserved J-encoded phenylalanine. Sequences without an unambiguous match to a single V gene segment were excluded from the earlier analysis of 500 to 700 of the donors. In an earlier analysis of several hundred of the donors, V segments were called functional above 56.7% productive rearrangements and were called segregating when the between-donor standard deviation exceeded 5%. A statistical classification framework was built to diagnose cytomegalovirus status from the catalog of TCR beta chain sequences. A later analysis assigned V and J genes by comparing TCR nucleotide sequences with IMGT/GENE-DB human TR gene sequences. A later analysis assigned CDR3 sequences and most-parsimonious VDJ recombination scenarios with the TCRdist pipeline. In a later analysis, every TCR beta chain was defined by the combination of its CDR3 amino acid sequence and its V-gene family, and reads without a unique V-gene family were dropped. A later analysis removed over 500 highly shared, low-generation-probability nucleotide sequences to deal with suspected cross-contamination and a sequencing artifact. A later analysis calculated a clonal expansion index for each public chain from normalized within-repertoire ranks of inferred template counts. A later analysis computed generation probabilities with a VDJ recombination model fitted to out-of-frame rearrangements, and checked the results against IGoR. Hypergeometric tests were used in a later analysis to score TCR-TCR, TCR-HLA and TCR-CMV co-occurrence, with a repertoire-size bias correction applied to the TCR pairs. A later analysis estimated false discovery rates by permuting HLA or CMV assignments 20 times. In a later analysis, co-occurring TCRs were grouped with DBSCAN, and TCRdist sequence similarity was added when clustering was performed within HLA-allele-positive subsets. Repertoires with fewer than 30,000 or more than 120,000 public chains, plus five repertoires with anomalous nucleotide sharing, were excluded from co-occurrence clustering. TCRdb mirrors the immuneACCESS table, restricted to in-frame sequences. Some clones are absent from its copies; in checked studies, under half trace to an unresolved V gene, and the reason for the others is unknown. Clone size and V and J calls were adopted from that table, with D and trimming inferred from the DNA. The sample table records approximately 120,000 clones. The ten largest account for more than 1% of the sample.

The cohort consisted of approximately 670 healthy bone marrow donors. At the time of sampling, all cohort members were nominally healthy, though unrecorded immune exposures were likely present. The donor tested CMV seronegative, placing the donor among the 350 to 400 seronegative members of the cohort. Every donor gave a peripheral blood sample, and the peripheral blood mononuclear cells from that sample were used for TCR beta sequencing. The Qiagen DNeasy Blood Extraction Kit was used to extract genomic DNA from the blood cell samples. This sequence was found in a man aged 18 to 30 in good health and CMV-seronegative. The sample was PBMCs. The chain couples TRBV5-1 to TRBJ2-1; TRBD1 is a possible D gene, resting on 7 matching bases. The DNA reads TGCGCCAGCAGCGCAACAGGGGAGGCAACCGACAATGAGCAGTTCTTC. It encodes CASSATGEATDNEQFF.